These 8 T cell receptor beta chains originate from one sample sequenced in a study of T cell repertoires in cytomegalovirus infection (dated by TCRdb to the late 2010s). Reads for this sample came from an Illumina HiSeq 1500. TCRdb took the public reads, trimmed them with fastp at Q25, ran MiXCR for clone calling and kept in-frame beta chains. Under each unique CDR3 protein, matching rows form one entry showing the most common genes and DNA. This sample holds fewer than 300,000 distinct CDR3 sequences; more than 20% were observed only once. The ten largest make up over 11% of the sample. Source material: PBMCs. These receptors originate from a human donor in good health (CMV status not recorded). Some clones in this sample may be carry-over from other donors' samples.

This clonotype was observed a few times. V gene TRBV6-1 combines with J gene TRBJ2-5; D call uncertain. The CDR3 runs to 12 residues. The germline V gene has CDR1 MNHNS and CDR2 SASEGT. Trimming took 4 bases from V and 1 from J, leaving 4 bases between them. For the CDR3, the DNA is TGTGCCAGCAGTGTAATCCAAGAGACCCAGTACTTC. It yields the protein CASSVIQETQYF.

This clonotype occurred many times. V usage is TRBV7-2 and J usage is TRBJ2-7, with D possibly being TRBD2 (5 bases). This CDR3 has 12 residues. Germline V gene data show CDR1 as SGHTA and CDR2 as FQGNSA. Trimming cost V 4 bases and J 3 bases, with 7 bases left between them. CDR3 bases: TGTGCCAGCAGCTACACTAGCTACGAGCAGTACTTC. Translating it yields CASSYTSYEQYF.

This chain connects TRBV19 to TRBJ2-1; 12 bases fit TRBD1. Trimming cost V 4 bases and J 0 bases; bases outside gene matches: 19. Germline assignment: CDR1 LNHDA and CDR2 SQIVND (reference sequence). The CDR3 consists of 22 residues. The CDR3 region has the DNA TGTGCCAGTAGTACTCCCGGTCGGGACAGGGGGCGAGGAGGGGGCTCCTACAATGAGCAGTTCTTC. Protein product: CASSTPGRDRGRGGGSYNEQFF.

This chain uses TRBV24-1 with TRBJ2-5, with D possibly being TRBD2 (6 bases). Between the trimmed V and J ends, which lost 1 base and 5 bases, there was a span of 13 bases. Germline V lookup: CDR1 KGHDR, CDR2 SFDVKD. This CDR3 is built from 15 residues. The CDR3 here is CATSDLSSAWETQYF. The CDR3 bases are TGTGCCACCAGTGATTTATCTAGCGCCTGGGAGACCCAGTACTTC.

This clonotype has just a few counts. V and J are TRBV4-1 and TRBJ2-5; no clear D. The CDR3 totals 14 residues. V shed 0 bases and J shed 5 bases, with 10 bases lying between them. CDR1 MGHRA and CDR2 YSYEKL come from the germline V gene. CDR3 nucleotide sequence: TGCGCCAGCAGCCAAGAGTCCTCCTGGGAGACCCAGTACTTC. Its translation is CASSQESSWETQYF.

This chain uses TRBV7-2 with TRBJ2-5; 12 bases match TRBD2. V trimming: 5 bases; J trimming: 5 bases; junction bases outside the gene matches: 9. Germline CDR1 is SGHTA and CDR2 is FQGNSA. This CDR3 has 16 amino acids. For the CDR3, the DNA is TGTGCCAGCAGCCGGAAAGGACTAGCGGGATCTGAGACCCAGTACTTC. Translation: CASSRKGLAGSETQYF.

Note on this clonotype: A single base separates this from a much larger clone, so it may be a read error. Without the conserved terminal phenylalanine or tryptophan, this CDR3 likely stems from a read error. This chain joins TRBV12-5 and TRBJ2-5; D not certain. The CDR3 is made up of 13 amino acids. V shed 3 bases and J shed 5 bases, with 10 bases lying between them. The germline V gene has CDR1 LGHNT and CDR2 FRNRAP. CDR3 DNA: TGTGCTAGTGGTTTCGGCACAGTGGAGACCCAGTACGTC. This gives the protein CASGFGTVETQYV.

This clonotype was counted between two and nine times. The V gene is TRBV6-5, the J gene TRBJ1-2; no reliable D call. Looked up from germline, CDR1 is MNHEY and CDR2 is SVGAGI. Trimming removed 7 bases from V and 8 bases from J, with 11 bases in between. The CDR3 is made up of 11 amino acids. CDR3 sequence (DNA): TGTGCCAGCACCGGGGAGAGGGGCTACACCTTC. Encoded protein: CASTGERGYTF.